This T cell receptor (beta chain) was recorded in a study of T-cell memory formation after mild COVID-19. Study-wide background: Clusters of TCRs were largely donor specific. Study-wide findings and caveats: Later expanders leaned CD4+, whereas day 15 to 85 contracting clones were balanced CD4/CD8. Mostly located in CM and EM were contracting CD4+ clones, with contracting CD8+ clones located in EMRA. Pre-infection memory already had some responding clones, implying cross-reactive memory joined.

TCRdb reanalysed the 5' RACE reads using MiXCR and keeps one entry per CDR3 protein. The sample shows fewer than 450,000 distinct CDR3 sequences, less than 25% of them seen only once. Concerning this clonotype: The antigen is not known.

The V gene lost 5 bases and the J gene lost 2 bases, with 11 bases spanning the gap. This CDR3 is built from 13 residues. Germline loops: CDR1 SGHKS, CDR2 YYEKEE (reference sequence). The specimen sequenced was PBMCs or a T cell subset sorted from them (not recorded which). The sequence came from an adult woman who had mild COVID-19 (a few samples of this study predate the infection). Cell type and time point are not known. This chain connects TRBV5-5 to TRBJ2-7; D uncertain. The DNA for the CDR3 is TGTGCCAGCAGACTGGGTGGGGCCTACGAGCAGTACTTC. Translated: CASRLGGAYEQYF.